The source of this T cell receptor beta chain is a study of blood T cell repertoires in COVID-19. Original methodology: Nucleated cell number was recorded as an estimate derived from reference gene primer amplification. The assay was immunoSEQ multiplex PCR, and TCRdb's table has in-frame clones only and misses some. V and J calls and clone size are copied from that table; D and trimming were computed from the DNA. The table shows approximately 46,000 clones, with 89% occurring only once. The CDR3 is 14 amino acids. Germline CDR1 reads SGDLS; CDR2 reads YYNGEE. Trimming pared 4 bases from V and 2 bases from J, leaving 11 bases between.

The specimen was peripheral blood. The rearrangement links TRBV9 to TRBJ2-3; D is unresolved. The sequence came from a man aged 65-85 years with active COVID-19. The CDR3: CASSPHTVTDTQYF. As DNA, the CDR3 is TGTGCCAGCAGCCCCCACACAGTCACAGATACGCAGTATTTT. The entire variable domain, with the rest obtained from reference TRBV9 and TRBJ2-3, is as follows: DSGVTQTPKHLITATGQRVTLRCSPRSGDLSVYWYQQSLDQGLQFLIQYYNGEERAKGNILERFSAQQFPDLHSELNLSSLELGDSALYFCASSPHTVTDTQYFGPGTRLTVL.